The 9 T cell receptor beta chains below all came from one sample that was sequenced in a study of tissue T cells after allogeneic stem cell transplantation. Clones were sequenced by immunoSEQ multiplex PCR, and TCRdb holds only the in-frame ones, with some missing. Of about 50,000 clones detected, 73% appear once; the ten largest clones hold about 0.71%. Input material: sorted cells pooled from one or two spleens. The receptors here all came from a pool of C57BL/6 mice in good health.

Of note for this clone: Gene names and germline refer to mouse. The sequence runs out 1 residue before the end of the CDR3; the remainder is reconstructed from the germline J gene. The chain employs TRBV1 and TRBJ2-7; D remains ambiguous. This CDR3 contains 14 residues. Trimming removed 3 bases at V and 0 bases at J, with 9 bases between. Germline V gives CDR1 NSQYPW, CDR2 LRSPGD (reference sequence). The CDR3: CTCSAGRSSYEQYF. Partial CDR3 DNA: TGCACCTGCAGTGCTGGACGGAGCTCCTATGAACAGTAC.

In its sample, this clone was seen a few times. Gene names are the mouse ones. Partial CDR3 DNA: TGTGCAAGCAGCTTAGAAGGACTGGGCTCCTATGAACAGTAC. It yields the protein CASSLEGLGSYEQY. The whole CDR3 protein is CASSLEGLGSYEQYF. The genes are TRBV16 and TRBJ2-7; 8 nucleotides align to TRBD2. Sequencing ends 1 residue short of the CDR3 end; the germline J gene provides the rest. Germline trimming cut 0 bases from V and 0 bases from J; bases unmatched to any gene: 1. The CDR3 extends over 15 amino acids. The germline V gene encodes CDR1 SGHSA and CDR2 FRNQAP.

As to this clone: The germline and genes are mouse ones. The read ends 1 residue shy of where the CDR3 ends; the end is completed using the germline J gene. This chain joins TRBV12-1 and TRBJ2-5; TRBD1 matches 11 bases. CDR1 and CDR2 from the germline V gene are SGHSN and HYEKVE. Trimming cost V 4 bases and J 6 bases; bases outside gene matches: 2. CDR3 length: 13 residues. Incomplete CDR3 DNA: TGTGCCAGCTCGGACAGGGGGCGGGACACCCAGTAC. Its translation is CASSDRGRDTQY. The CDR3 as a whole reads CASSDRGRDTQYF. The whole variable domain, remainder taken from reference TRBV12-1 and TRBJ2-5, is DSGVVQSPRHIIKEKGGRSVLTCIPISGHSNVVWYQQTLGKELKFLIQHYEKVERDKGFLPSRFSVQQFDDYHSEMNMSALELEDSAMYFCASSDRGRDTQYFGPGTRLLVL.

Concerning this clone: Gene names and germline refer to mouse. The read gets to within 1 residue of the CDR3 end, and the germline J gene fills in the rest. Other DNA sequences from this sample encode an identical CDR3 as well. V is TRBV12-2 and J is TRBJ2-5, with a possible D match to TRBD1 (6 bases). Germline CDR1 is SGHLS and CDR2 is HYDKME. V was shortened by 0 bases and J by 3 bases, with 6 bases between the two germline ends. This CDR3 contains 13 residues. This chain's CDR3 is CASSLGQQDTQYF. The DNA read from the CDR3 is TGTGCCAGCTCTCTCGGACAGCAAGACACCCAGTAC.

As to this clone: Mouse names are used for the genes. The read ends 1 residue shy of where the CDR3 ends; the end is completed using the germline J gene. The J gene is TRBJ2-5, the V gene TRBV14, with D tentatively TRBD1 (6 bases). The germline CDR1 and CDR2 sequences are SGHDT and FRDEAV. V dropped 7 bases and J dropped 0 bases, with 12 bases sitting between them. This CDR3 region has 14 residues. The CDR3 DNA, read in part, is TGTGCCAGCCGACCCGGGACAAACCAAGACACCCAGTAC. Translated, it gives CASRPGTNQDTQY. The complete CDR3 reads CASRPGTNQDTQYF.

Details on this clone: Genes here carry mouse names. The CDR3 sequence: CASSDVRGNTEVFF. CDR3 DNA (partial): TGTGCCAGCAGTGATGTTCGGGGAAACACAGAAGTCTTC. The chain carries TRBV13-1 and TRBJ1-1; D unresolved. With the read ending 1 residue before the CDR3 end, the germline J gene is used to fill in that end. The CDR3 covers 14 residues. The V gene's germline CDR1 is NSHNY and CDR2 SYGAGN. V lost 0 bases, J lost 1 base, and 7 bases lay in between.

This clone was detected only once. The gene names here belong to mouse. The observed sequence ends 1 residue before the CDR3 terminus, with the missing tail filled in from the germline J gene. Other DNA sequences in the sample encode the same CDR3. The rearrangement links TRBV13-3 to TRBJ2-5; TRBD1 matches at 10 bases. V shed 4 bases, J shed 6 bases, and the junction held 5 bases outside the gene matches. The CDR3 is 14 amino acids. Germline assignment: CDR1 NNHDY and CDR2 SYVADS. Incomplete CDR3 DNA: TGTGCCAGCAGTCCCGACAGGGGGCAGGACACCCAGTAC. Residues: CASSPDRGQDTQY. The whole CDR3 protein reads CASSPDRGQDTQYF.

Comment on this clone: Germline and genes here are mouse. The CDR3 is cut off 1 residue early in the read; its end comes from the germline J gene. This specimen includes other DNA sequences encoding the same CDR3. V is TRBV4 and J is TRBJ2-4, with D possibly being TRBD1 or TRBD2 (6 bases each). V lost 4 bases, J lost 6 bases, and 8 bases lay in between. Germline CDR1 is LGHDT and CDR2 is YNNKQL (reference sequence). There are 12 residues in the CDR3. The CDR3 DNA, read in part, is TGTGCCAGCAGCTGGGGGCAGAACACCTTGTAC. Its protein is CASSWGQNTLY. The whole CDR3 protein is CASSWGQNTLYF.

With respect to this clone: Here the gene names and germline are mouse. With the read ending 1 residue before the CDR3 end, the germline J gene is used to fill in that end. The chain uses TRBV31 and TRBJ1-2, with 8 positions matching TRBD1. Germline V gene sequence: CDR1 GKSSPN, CDR2 SITVG. The CDR3 runs to 13 residues. Trimming at V came to 0 bases and at J to 4 bases, leaving 1 base not matched to a gene. The CDR3 bases that were read are TGTGCCTGGAGTCTAGACAGGGGCTCCGACTACACC. It translates to CAWSLDRGSDYT. The whole CDR3 sequence is CAWSLDRGSDYTF.